This TCR beta chain originates from a study of blood T cell repertoires in COVID-19. Assay used: immunoSEQ multiplex PCR; TCRdb lists only in-frame clones, some missing. Among 200,000 to 250,000 clones, roughly 88% were seen once, and the ten largest hold over 3%. The germline CDR1 and CDR2 sequences are SGHKS and YYEKEE (reference sequence). V lost 0 bases and J lost 1, with 8 bases in between. This CDR3 comprises 14 residues. The rearrangement links TRBV5-5 to TRBJ2-7; no firm D call. This receptor was obtained from a woman in her forties with acute COVID-19. The sample taken for sequencing was PBMCs or T cells enriched from blood (not recorded which). The CDR3 DNA is TGTGCCAGCAGCTTGGTAGAGAGATCCTACGAGCAGTACTTC. Encoded protein: CASSLVERSYEQYF.